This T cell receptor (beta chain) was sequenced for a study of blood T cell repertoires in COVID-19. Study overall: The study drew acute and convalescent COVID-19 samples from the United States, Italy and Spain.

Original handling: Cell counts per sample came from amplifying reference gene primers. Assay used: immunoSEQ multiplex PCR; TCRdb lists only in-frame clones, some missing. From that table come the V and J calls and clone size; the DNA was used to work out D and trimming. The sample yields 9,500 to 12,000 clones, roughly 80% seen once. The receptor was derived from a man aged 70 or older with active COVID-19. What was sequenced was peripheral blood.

CDR3 coding DNA: TGTGCCAGCAGCCCCTGGGCTGCAGATACGCAGTATTTT. As protein: CASSPWAADTQYF. The chain combines TRBV7-9 with TRBJ2-3; D unresolved. The germline CDR1 and CDR2 sequences are SEHNR and FQNEAQ (reference sequence). Between the trimmed V and J ends, which lost 5 bases and 4 bases, there was a span of 10 bases. This CDR3 has 13 amino acids. The full variable domain, rest sourced from reference TRBV7-9 and TRBJ2-3, is DTGVSQNPRHKITKRGQNVTFRCDPISEHNRLYWYRQTLGQGPEFLTYFQNEAQLEKSRLLSDRFSAERPKGSFSTLEIQRTEQGDSAMYLCASSPWAADTQYFGPGTRLTVL.